This TCR beta chain came from a study of cytotoxic CD8 clonotypes in ibrutinib-treated CLL. Study-level information: Patients attained around 25 partial and 2 complete responses; at median around 68 months, around 15 remained remitted while approximately twelve progressed.

Clones were read by immunoSEQ multiplex PCR, and TCRdb kept only the in-frame ones, dropping some. Of approximately 300,000 clones listed, just under 80% are singletons. The table lists this clone with a few counts. The antigen is not known. V gave up 5 bases and J gave up 2 bases; unmatched junction bases: 12. The CDR3 covers 16 residues. CDR1 and CDR2 from the germline V gene are MGHRA and YSYEKL. General observations from the study: Clonality went up at the time of ibrutinib response, stayed stable in sustained remission, and later dropped back toward its baseline level at progression.

The chain has TRBV4-1 and TRBJ2-7; 7 bases fit TRBD1. This receptor was taken from a human donor with chronic lymphocytic leukemia. Source: PBMCs, taken before ibrutinib treatment. CDR3 residues: CASSTRPGTVPYEQYF. The CDR3 nucleotides are TGCGCCAGCAGCACCCGTCCCGGGACAGTACCCTACGAGCAGTACTTC.